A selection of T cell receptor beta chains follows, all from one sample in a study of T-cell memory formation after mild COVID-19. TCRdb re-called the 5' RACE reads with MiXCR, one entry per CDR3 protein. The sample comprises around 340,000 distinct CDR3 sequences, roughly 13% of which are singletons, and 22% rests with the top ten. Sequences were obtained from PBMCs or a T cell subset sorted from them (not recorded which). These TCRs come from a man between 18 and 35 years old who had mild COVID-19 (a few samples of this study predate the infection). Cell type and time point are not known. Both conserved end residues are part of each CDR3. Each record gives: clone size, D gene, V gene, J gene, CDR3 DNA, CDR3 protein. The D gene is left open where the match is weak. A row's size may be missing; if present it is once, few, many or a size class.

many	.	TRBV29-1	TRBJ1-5	TGCAGCGTTGCGGACGGTCTAATTGGCAATCAGCCCCAGCATTTT	CSVADGLIGNQPQHF
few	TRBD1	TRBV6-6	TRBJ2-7	TGTGCCAGCAGTAGGACCGGGACAGCCGTCTACGAGCAGTACTTC	CASSRTGTAVYEQYF
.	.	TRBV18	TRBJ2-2	TGTGCCAGCTCACCACGGCAGGAGACCGGGGAGCTGTTTTTT	CASSPRQETGELFF
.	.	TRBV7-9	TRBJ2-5	TGTGCCAGCAGCAGGGGAGAGGTTAAGACCCAGTACTTC	CASSRGEVKTQYF
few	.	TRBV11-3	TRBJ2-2	TGTGCCAGCGCCCCGAGGGCGAACACCGGGGAGCTGTTTTTT	CASAPRANTGELFF
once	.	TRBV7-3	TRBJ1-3	TGTGCCAGCAGCTTAGGGCAGCCGAGCTCTGGAAACACCATATATTTT	CASSLGQPSSGNTIYF
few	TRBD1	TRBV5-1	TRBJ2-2	TGCGCCAGCAGCGGCCTACAGGGGCTTTATACCGGGGAGCTGTTTTTT	CASSGLQGLYTGELFF
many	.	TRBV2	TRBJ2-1	TGTGCCAGCAGTGAGTCGGGCGGTGAGCAGTTCTTC	CASSESGGEQFF
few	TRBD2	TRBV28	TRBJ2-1	TGTGCCAGCAGTTGGGGGGGGGATGAGCAGTTCTTC	CASSWGGDEQFF
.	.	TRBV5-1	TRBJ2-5	TGCGCCAGCAGCTTGGGAGGTGGGAAAGAGACCCAGTACTTC	CASSLGGGKETQYF
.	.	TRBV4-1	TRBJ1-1	TGCGCCAGCAGCCAACCCGGCGGGAGGAACACTGAAGCTTTCTTT	CASSQPGGRNTEAFF
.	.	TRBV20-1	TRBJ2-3	TGCAGTGCTAGAGATTGGATGGTAGGGGTCGGTTCAGATACGCAGTATTTT	CSARDWMVGVGSDTQYF
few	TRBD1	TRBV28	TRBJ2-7	TGTGCCAGCAGTTTCCCTCGGACAGGGACCTACGAGCAGTACTTC	CASSFPRTGTYEQYF
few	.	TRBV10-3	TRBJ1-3	TGTGCCATCAGTGAAGATTCTGGAAACACCATATATTTT	CAISEDSGNTIYF
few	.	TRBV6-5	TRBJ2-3	TGTGCCAGCAGTTACTCCCAAAGCACAGATACGCAGTATTTT	CASSYSQSTDTQYF
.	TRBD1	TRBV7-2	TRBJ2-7	TGTGCCAGCAGCTCAGACGAAAGGGGGCTGAGATACGAGCAGTACTTC	CASSSDERGLRYEQYF
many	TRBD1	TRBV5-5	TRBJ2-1	TGTGCCAGCAGAAGAACAGGGGTTGGGTCCTACAATGAGCAGTTCTTC	CASRRTGVGSYNEQFF
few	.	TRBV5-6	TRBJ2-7	TGTGCCAGCAGCTTATGGTCCTACGAGCAGTACTTC	CASSLWSYEQYF
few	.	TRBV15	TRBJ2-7	TGTGCCACCAGCAGAGATTTGGGGAATCCTTACGAGCAGTACTTC	CATSRDLGNPYEQYF
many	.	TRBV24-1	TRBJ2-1	TGTGCCACCAGTAAAAGCTCCTACAATGAGCAGTTCTTC	CATSKSSYNEQFF